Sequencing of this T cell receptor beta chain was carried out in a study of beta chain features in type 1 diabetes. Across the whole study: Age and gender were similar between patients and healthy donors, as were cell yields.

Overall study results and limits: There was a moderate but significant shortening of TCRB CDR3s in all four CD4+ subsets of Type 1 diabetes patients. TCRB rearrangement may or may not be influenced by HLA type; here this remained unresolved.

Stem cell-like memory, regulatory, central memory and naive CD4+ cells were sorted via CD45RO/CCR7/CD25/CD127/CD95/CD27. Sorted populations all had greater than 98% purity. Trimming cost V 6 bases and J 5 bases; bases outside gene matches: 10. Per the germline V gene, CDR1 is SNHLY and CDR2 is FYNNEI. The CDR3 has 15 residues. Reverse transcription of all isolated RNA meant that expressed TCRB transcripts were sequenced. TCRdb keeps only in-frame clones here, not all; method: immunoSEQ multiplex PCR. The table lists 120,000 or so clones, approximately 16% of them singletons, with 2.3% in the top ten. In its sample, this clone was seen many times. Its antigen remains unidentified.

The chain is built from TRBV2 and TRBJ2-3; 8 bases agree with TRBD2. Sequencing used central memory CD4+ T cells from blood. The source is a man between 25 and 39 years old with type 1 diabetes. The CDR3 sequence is CASSGPGGAGDTQYF. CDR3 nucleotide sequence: TGTGCCAGCAGCGGACCCGGGGGGGCCGGAGATACGCAGTATTTT.